Only one count was recorded for the clone carrying this T cell receptor beta chain. The antigen is unknown. This record belongs to a study of T cells in localized non-small cell lung cancer. This CDR3 has 14 residues. CDR1 is ENHRY and CDR2 is SYGVKD in the germline V gene. Trimming cost V 0 bases and J 9 bases; bases outside gene matches: 4. Study results and caveats: Exceeding tumor, uninvolved adjacent lung had the highest T cell clonality.

Profiled with immunoSEQ multiplex PCR; TCRdb holds only in-frame clones, not every one. Of around 26,000 clones listed, about 84% are singletons. V and J are TRBV10-3 and TRBJ2-1, with 8 bases lining up with TRBD2. The starting material was peripheral blood, obtained before any cancer treatment. This clonotype was obtained from a man aged 35 to 70 with stage III squamous cell lung carcinoma. The DNA of the CDR3 is TGTGCCATCAGTGAGTCGACCGGGGGGGTTGAGCAGTTCTTC. Its protein is CAISESTGGVEQFF.